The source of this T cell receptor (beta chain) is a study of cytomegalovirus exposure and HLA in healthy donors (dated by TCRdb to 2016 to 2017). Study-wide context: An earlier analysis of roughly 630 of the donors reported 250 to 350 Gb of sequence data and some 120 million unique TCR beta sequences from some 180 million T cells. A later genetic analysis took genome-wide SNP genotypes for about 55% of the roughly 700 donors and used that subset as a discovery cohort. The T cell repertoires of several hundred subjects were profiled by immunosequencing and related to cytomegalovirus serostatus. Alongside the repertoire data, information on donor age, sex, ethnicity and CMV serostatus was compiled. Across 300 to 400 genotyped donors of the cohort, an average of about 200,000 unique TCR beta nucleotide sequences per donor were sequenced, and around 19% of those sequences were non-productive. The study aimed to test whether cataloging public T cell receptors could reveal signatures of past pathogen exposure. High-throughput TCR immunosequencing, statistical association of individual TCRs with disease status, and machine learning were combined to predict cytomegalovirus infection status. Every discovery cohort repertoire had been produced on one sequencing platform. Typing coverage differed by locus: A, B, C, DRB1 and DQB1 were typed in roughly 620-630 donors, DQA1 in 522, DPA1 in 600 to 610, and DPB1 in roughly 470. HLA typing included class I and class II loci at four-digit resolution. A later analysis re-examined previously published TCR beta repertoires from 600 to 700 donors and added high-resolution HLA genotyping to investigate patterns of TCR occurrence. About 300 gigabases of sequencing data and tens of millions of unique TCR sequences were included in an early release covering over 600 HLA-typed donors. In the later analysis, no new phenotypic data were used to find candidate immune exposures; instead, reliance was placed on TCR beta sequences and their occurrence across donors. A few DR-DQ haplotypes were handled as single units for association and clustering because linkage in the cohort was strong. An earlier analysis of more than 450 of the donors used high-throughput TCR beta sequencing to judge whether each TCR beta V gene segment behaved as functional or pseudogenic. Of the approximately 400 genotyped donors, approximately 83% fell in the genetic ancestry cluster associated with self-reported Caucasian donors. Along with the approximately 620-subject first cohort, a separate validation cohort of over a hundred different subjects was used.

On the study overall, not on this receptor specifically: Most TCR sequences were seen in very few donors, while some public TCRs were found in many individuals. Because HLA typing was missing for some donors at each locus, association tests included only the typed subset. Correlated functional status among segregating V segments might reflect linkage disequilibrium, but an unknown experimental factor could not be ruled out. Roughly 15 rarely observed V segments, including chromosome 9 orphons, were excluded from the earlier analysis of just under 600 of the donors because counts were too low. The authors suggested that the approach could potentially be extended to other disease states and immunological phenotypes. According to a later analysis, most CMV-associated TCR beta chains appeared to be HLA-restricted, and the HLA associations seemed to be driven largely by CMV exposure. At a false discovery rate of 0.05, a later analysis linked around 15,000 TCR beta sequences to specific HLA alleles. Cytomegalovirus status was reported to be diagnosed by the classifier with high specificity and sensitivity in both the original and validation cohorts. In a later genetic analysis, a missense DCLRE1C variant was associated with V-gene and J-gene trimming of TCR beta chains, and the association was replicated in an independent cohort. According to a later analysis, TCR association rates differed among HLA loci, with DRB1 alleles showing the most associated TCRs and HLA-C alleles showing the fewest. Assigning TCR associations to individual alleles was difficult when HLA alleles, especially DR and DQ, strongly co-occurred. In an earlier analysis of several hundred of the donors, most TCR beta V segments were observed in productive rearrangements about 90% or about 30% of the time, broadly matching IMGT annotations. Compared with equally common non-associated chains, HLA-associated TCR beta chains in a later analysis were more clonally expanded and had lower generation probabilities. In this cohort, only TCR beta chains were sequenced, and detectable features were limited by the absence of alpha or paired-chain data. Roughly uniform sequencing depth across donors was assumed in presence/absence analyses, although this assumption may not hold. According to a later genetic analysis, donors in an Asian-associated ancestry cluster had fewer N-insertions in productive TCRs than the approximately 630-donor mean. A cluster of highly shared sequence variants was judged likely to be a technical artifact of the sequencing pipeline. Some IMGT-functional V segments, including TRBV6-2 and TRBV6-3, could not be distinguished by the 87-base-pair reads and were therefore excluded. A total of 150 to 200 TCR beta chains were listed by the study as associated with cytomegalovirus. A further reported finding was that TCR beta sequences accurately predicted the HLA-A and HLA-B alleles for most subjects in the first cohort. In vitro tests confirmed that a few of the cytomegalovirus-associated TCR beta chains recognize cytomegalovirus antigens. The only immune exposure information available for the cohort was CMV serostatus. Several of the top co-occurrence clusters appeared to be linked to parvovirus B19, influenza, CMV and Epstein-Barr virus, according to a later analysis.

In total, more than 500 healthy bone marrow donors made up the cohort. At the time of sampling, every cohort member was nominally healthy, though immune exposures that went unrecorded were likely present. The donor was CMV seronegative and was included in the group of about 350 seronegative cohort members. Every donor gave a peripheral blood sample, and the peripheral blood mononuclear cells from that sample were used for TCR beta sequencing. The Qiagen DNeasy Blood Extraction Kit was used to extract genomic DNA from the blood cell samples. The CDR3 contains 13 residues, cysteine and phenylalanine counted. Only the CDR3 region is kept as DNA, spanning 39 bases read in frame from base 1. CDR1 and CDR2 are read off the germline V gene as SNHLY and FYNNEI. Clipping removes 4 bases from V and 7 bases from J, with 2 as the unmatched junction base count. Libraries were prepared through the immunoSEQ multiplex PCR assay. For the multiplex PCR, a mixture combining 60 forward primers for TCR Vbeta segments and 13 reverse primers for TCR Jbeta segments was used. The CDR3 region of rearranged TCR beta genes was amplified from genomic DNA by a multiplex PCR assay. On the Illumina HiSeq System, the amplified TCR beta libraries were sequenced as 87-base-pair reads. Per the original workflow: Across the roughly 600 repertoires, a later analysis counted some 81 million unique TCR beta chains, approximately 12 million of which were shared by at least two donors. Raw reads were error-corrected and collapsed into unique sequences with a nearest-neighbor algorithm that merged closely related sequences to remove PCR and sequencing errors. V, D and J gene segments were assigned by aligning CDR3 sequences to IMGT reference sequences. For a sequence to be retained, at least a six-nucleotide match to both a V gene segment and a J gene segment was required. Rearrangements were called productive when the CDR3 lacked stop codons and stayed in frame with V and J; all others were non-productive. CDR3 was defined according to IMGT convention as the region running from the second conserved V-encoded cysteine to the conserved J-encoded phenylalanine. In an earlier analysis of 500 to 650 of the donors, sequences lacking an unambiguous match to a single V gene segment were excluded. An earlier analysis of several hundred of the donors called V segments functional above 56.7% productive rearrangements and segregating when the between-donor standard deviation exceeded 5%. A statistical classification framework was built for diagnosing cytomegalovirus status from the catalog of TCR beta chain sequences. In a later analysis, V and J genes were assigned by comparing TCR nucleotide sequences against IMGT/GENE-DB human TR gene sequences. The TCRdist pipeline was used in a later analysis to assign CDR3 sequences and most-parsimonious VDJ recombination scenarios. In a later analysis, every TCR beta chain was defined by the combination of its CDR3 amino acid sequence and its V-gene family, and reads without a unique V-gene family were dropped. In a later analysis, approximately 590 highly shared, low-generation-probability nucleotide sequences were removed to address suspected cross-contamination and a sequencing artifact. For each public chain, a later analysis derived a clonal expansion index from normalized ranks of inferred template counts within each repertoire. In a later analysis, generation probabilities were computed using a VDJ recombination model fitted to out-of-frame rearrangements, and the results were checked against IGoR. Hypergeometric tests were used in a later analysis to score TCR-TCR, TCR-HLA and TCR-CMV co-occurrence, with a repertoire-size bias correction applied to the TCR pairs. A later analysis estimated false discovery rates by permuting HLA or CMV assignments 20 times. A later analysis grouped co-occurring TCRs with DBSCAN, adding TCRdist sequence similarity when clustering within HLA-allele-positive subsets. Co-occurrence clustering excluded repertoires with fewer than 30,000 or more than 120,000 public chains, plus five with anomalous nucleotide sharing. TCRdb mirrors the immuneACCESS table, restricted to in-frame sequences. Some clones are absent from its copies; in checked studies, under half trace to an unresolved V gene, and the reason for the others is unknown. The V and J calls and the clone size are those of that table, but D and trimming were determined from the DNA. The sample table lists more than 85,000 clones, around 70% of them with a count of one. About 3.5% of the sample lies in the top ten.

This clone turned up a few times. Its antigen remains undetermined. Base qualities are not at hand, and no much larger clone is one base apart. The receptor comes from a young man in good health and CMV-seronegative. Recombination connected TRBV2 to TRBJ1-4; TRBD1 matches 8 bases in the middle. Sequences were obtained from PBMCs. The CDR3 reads CASSGDRGEKLFF. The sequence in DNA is TGTGCCAGCAGTGGAGACAGGGGTGAAAAACTGTTTTTT.